Given below is one TCR beta chain in context. This clonotype has a count of ten or more. No antigen is known for it. The input lacks base qualities; no much larger clone sits a single base away. The sample comes from a study of neurological immune-mediated disorders (dated by TCRdb to the late 2010s). Looking at the study overall: Among the approximately 34 multiple sclerosis patients, relapsing-remitting MS accounted for around 30 and secondary progressive MS accounted for 3. The study compared peripheral blood TCR-beta repertoires of HTLV-I-associated myelopathy (HAM/TSP) patients, multiple sclerosis patients and healthy controls using UMI-based sequencing. Longitudinal samples, technical triplicates and paired sorted CD4+ and CD8+ T-cell subsets, alongside PBMC samples, were included among the approximately 98 TCR-beta libraries. The cohort included 60 to 70 subjects: about 15 with HAM/TSP, about 35 with multiple sclerosis, and approximately 20 healthy controls.

CDR3 length: 15 amino acids, cysteine to phenylalanine. The sequence is cut down to CDR3 DNA, 45 bases in frame from base 1. Trimming removed 8 bases from V and 0 bases from J; the gene matches leave 7 bases unexplained. Study-wide findings and limitations: TCR clonal expansion was greatest in HAM/TSP patients and smallest in MS patients, who ranked below even healthy controls. No clinical or MRI features were associated with the MS cluster, and the authors said that larger cohorts are needed. In a phylogenetic analysis, the repertoires of 18 out of 34 MS patients fell into a single cluster of related CDR3 sequences, pointing to a possible signature at the repertoire level. No identical CDR3 amino acid sequences were shared among expanded clones across subjects, suggesting private TCR-beta repertoires in all groups.

For the unsorted PBMC libraries, 2 million PBMCs were stored in RNAlater at -80 degrees C until RNA extraction and were used to generate the libraries. Multiple sclerosis patients were enrolled in a US clinical protocol evaluating disease progression by magnetic resonance imaging. PBMCs were separated from peripheral blood using Ficoll-Hypaque density gradient centrifugation and then cryopreserved in liquid nitrogen. To synthesize cDNA, template-switch 5'RACE was performed with a primer carrying a 10-nucleotide random unique molecular identifier so that each TCR transcript was tagged. Every sequencing run covered 15-18 subjects and yielded more than 200 million TCR-beta sequences. Total RNA was extracted with the RNeasy kit. The KAPA Real-time Library Amplification kit was used to amplify TCR-beta VDJ regions with primers targeting the TCR constant region and the 5'RACE anchor. A first PCR added sample indexes and Illumina adaptors, after which a second PCR increased the library yield. After purification with Ampure beads, the TCR product of roughly 650 bp was size-selected on a 2% E-gel SizeSelection system. Before pooling, libraries had their quality checked on a Bioanalyzer, their concentration measured with Qubit, and their quantity determined with the Kapa Library Quantification kit. Libraries were sequenced paired-end 2 x 150 bp on an Illumina HiSeq 2500. To increase sequence diversity, roughly 24-31% phiX was spiked into each library pool. The published analysis was carried out like this. The UMI-based MiGEC pipeline processed quality-filtered reads and removed over 85% of raw TCR sequences during error correction. IMGT germline references were used for aligning VDJ genes, and each clonotype was defined as a unique CDR3 amino acid sequence together with its V-J genes. Clonal expansion, Shannon diversity, and CDR3 relatedness (CalcPairwiseDistances, ClusterSamples) were evaluated with VDJtools, and phylogenetic trees were built with CLCbio workbench. Using coefficient-of-variation modelling across technical triplicates, the study counted a clone as expanded if it had at least 8 unique UMIs. In-frame beta chains were kept once TCRdb had trimmed the public reads at Q25 with fastp and called clones with MiXCR. Entries that share a CDR3 protein sequence are merged under the most common genes and DNA. The V and J calls were determined by TCRdb, not by the authors. The sample table records 45,000 to 60,000 distinct CDR3 sequences; around 3.6% of these occur just once. The ten largest make up 1.5% to 2% of the sample.

This chain is built from TRBV12-3 or TRBV12-4 and TRBJ1-5; 7 nucleotides in the junction match TRBD1. Specimen: PBMCs. The receptor comes from a man aged 25 to 40 with multiple sclerosis. At the DNA level, the sequence is TGTGCCAGCGGCTTGACAGGGAATAGCAATCAGCCCCAGCATTTT. Its amino acids are CASGLTGNSNQPQHF.